This T cell receptor beta chain stems from a study of T cells in localized non-small cell lung cancer. About this clone itself: Antigen: not known.

Findings and limits, study-wide: Uninvolved adjacent lung showed the highest T cell clonality, exceeding tumor. Appearances in adjacent lung were noted for a median approximately 50 of the top 100 tumor clones. Heterogeneity is still possible, as just one tumor region was sequenced.

This CDR3 is built from 12 residues. V lost 3 bases and J 4 bases, leaving 9 bases between the germline ends. Germline CDR1 GTSNPN, CDR2 SVGIG (reference sequence). Generated by immunoSEQ multiplex PCR, the TCRdb table keeps only in-frame clones and is missing some. This sample has fewer than 2,500 clones, with roughly 25% found just once. The source was normal lung tissue next to the tumor, collected before any cancer treatment. The sequence was collected from a female donor older than 55 with stage I lung adenocarcinoma. The chain has TRBV30 and TRBJ1-2; unclear D gene. The CDR3 coding sequence is TGTGCCTGGAGCGACGGTGGCTATGGCTACACCTTC. Residues: CAWSDGGYGYTF. Looking up the rest from reference TRBV30 and TRBJ1-2 gives the full variable domain: SQTIHQWPATLVQPVGSPLSLECTVEGTSNPNLYWYRQAAGRGLQLLFYSVGIGQISSEVPQNLSASRPQDRQFILSSKKLLLSDSGFYLCAWSDGGYGYTFGSGTRLTVV.